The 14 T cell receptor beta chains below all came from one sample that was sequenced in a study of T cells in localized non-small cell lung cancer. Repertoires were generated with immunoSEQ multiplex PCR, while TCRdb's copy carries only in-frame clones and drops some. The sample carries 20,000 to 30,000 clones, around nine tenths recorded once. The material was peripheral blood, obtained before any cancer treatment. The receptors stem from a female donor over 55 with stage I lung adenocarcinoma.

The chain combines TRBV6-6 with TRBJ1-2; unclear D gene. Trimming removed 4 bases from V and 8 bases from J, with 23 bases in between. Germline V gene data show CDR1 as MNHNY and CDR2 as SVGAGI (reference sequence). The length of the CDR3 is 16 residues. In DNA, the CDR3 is TGTGCCAGCAGTTCCGTCGGTAGAACTACATTGGGAGGCTACACCTTC. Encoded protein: CASSSVGRTTLGGYTF.

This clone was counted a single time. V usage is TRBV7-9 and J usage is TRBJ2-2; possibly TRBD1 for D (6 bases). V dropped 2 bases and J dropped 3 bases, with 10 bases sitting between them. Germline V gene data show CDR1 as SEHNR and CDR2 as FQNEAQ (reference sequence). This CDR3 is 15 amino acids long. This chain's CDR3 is CASSLWAGDTGELFF. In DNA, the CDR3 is TGTGCCAGCAGCTTATGGGCAGGGGACACCGGGGAGCTGTTTTTT.

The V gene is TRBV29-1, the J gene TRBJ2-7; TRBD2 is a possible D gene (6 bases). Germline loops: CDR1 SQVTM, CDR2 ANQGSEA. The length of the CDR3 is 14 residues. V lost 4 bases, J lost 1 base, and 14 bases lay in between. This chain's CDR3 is CSVVRDFLSYEQYF. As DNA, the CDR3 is TGCAGCGTTGTCCGGGACTTTCTTTCCTACGAGCAGTACTTC.

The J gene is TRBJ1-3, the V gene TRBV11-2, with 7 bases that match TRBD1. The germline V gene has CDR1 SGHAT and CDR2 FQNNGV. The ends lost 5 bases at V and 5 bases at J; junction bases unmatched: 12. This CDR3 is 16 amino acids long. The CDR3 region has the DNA TGTGCCAGCAGCACCAGCCGGGGACAGACTAGAAACACCATATATTTT. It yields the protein CASSTSRGQTRNTIYF.

CDR3 sequence: CASSESDNVRPQHF. CDR3 nucleotides: TGTGCCAGCAGTGAGAGCGATAACGTACGGCCCCAGCATTTT. The chain couples TRBV6-1 to TRBJ1-5; D is unclear. Trimming left V 3 bases short and J 9 bases short, with 15 bases between. The germline CDR1 and CDR2 sequences are MNHNS and SASEGT. The CDR3 covers 14 residues.

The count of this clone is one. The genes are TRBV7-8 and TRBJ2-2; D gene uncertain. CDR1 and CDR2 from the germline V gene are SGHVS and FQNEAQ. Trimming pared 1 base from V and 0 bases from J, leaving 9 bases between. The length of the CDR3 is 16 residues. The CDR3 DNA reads TGTGCCAGCAGCTTAGAGAGGATCGCGAACACCGGGGAGCTGTTTTTT. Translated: CASSLERIANTGELFF.

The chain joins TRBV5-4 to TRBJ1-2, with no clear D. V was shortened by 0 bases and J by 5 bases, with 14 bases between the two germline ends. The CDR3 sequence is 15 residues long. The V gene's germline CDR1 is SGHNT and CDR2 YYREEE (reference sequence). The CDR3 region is CASSLDQGAGYGYTF. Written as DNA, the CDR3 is TGTGCCAGCAGCTTGGATCAAGGAGCTGGGTATGGCTACACCTTC.

The DNA for the CDR3 is TGTGCCAGCTCACTATTGGATTGGACAGTGTTCGCGAACACCGGGGAGCTGTTTTTT. Translation gives CASSLLDWTVFANTGELFF. This chain connects TRBV18 to TRBJ2-2, with a tentative D call TRBD1 (6 bases). Germline V lookup: CDR1 KGHSH, CDR2 LQKENI. The V gene lost 4 bases and the J gene lost 0 bases, with 21 bases spanning the gap. This CDR3 is 19 amino acids long.

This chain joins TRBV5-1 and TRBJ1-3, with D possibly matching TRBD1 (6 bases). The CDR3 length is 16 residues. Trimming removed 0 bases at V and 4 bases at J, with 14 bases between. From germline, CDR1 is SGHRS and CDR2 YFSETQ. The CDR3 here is CASSLAPGAPGNTIYF. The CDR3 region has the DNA TGCGCCAGCAGCTTGGCTCCGGGGGCTCCCGGAAACACCATATATTTT.

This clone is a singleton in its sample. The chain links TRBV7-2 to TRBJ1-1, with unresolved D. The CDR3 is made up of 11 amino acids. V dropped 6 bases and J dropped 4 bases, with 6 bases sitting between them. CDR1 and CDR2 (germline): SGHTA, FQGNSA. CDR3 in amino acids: CASRLATEAFF. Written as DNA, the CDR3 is TGTGCCAGCAGGCTTGCCACTGAAGCTTTCTTT.

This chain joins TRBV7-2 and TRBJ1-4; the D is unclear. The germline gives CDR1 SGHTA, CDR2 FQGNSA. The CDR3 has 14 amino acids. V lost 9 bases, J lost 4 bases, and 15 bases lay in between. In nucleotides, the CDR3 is TGTGCCAGTTCCGTGACGGGTATTAATGAAAAACTGTTTTTT. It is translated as CASSVTGINEKLFF.

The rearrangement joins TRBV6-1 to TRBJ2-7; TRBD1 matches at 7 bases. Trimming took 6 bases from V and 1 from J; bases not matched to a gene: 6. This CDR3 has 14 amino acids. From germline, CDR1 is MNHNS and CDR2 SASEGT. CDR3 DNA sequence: TGTGCCAGCAGCCTCTCGACAGGGTCCTACGAGCAGTACTTC. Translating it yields CASSLSTGSYEQYF.

For the CDR3, the DNA is TGTGCCAGCCTTCCCAAGGAGGGGCCAATTGGTGGCTACACCTTC. It codes for CASLPKEGPIGGYTF. The gene calls are TRBV19 and TRBJ1-2; D is perhaps TRBD1 (5 bases). V was cut by 9 bases and J by 7 bases, with 24 bases left in between. Germline CDR1 LNHDA, CDR2 SQIVND (reference sequence). The CDR3 runs to 15 residues.

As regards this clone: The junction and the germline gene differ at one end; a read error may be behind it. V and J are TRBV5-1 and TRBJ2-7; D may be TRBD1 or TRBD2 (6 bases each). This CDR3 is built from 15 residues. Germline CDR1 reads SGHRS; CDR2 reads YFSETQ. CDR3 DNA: TGCGCCAGCACCTTGGACGGGGGCGCCTCCTACGAGCAGTACTTC. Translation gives CASTLDGGASYEQYF.